The clone carrying this T cell receptor (beta chain) was seen a handful of times. Its antigen is as yet unknown. This sample was included in a study of cytomegalovirus exposure and HLA in healthy donors. Points from the study as a whole: In a later analysis, around 18,000 TCR beta sequences were associated with HLA alleles at 0.05 false discovery rate. Judged likely to be a sequencing artifact was a cluster of highly shared sequence variants. Of the V segments, some could not be distinguished, including TRBV6-2 and TRBV6-3, and were excluded.

CDR3 length: 16 residues. Trimming cost V 1 base and J 8 bases, with 18 bases left between them. The V gene's germline CDR1 is SNHLY and CDR2 FYNNEI. Amplification used 60 Vbeta primers and 13 Jbeta primers. Assay used: immunoSEQ multiplex PCR; TCRdb lists only in-frame clones, some missing. The repertoire has about 180,000 clones, approximately 84% of them found once; the top ten carry around 5%. The clonotype originates from a girl aged 10 to 17 in good health and CMV-seropositive. The J gene is TRBJ2-1, the V gene TRBV2; possibly TRBD1 for D (6 bases). The sequenced sample consisted of PBMCs. CDR3 in amino acids: CASSEGRDRPRDEQFF. The DNA for the CDR3 is TGTGCCAGCAGTGAAGGCCGAGACAGGCCGAGGGATGAGCAGTTCTTC. Using reference TRBV2 and TRBJ2-1 for the parts outside the CDR3, the full variable domain is EPEVTQTPSHQVTQMGQEVILRCVPISNHLYFYWYRQILGQKVEFLVSFYNNEISEKSEIFDDQFSVERPDGSNFTLKIRSTKLEDSAMYFCASSEGRDRPRDEQFFGPGTRLTVL.